The 21 T cell receptor beta chains presented below share a single source sample, sequenced in a study of blood T cell repertoires in COVID-19. Clones were sequenced by immunoSEQ multiplex PCR, and TCRdb holds only the in-frame ones, with some missing. The table lists 300,000 to 400,000 clones, around 91% of them singletons, with 0.9% to 1.1% in the top ten. Sequenced: PBMCs or T cells enriched from blood (not recorded which). These receptors were taken from a man aged 18 to 29 who had recovered from COVID-19.

The V call is TRBV9, the J call TRBJ2-3; 7 nucleotides agree with TRBD1. V dropped 4 bases and J dropped 2; count of bases not matched to a gene: 4. The V gene's germline CDR1 is SGDLS and CDR2 YYNGEE. This CDR3 contains 14 residues. CDR3 in DNA: TGTGCCAGCAGCAGGGGGACAGCCACAGATACGCAGTATTTT. It is translated as CASSRGTATDTQYF.

The chain links TRBV7-3 to TRBJ2-1; D remains unclear. The CDR3 has 14 residues. Deletions cut 1 base from V and 0 bases from J, with 4 bases between. The germline V gene has CDR1 SGHTA and CDR2 FQGTGA. The chain's CDR3 is CASSLSSSYNEQFF. The CDR3 DNA reads TGTGCCAGCAGCTTAAGTAGCTCCTACAATGAGCAGTTCTTC.

This clone was seen a handful of times. CDR3 sequence: CASSLGVSNTEAFF. DNA of the CDR3: TGTGCCAGCAGCCTCGGGGTTTCGAACACTGAAGCTTTCTTT. V usage is TRBV6-5 and J usage is TRBJ1-1; no firm D call. Germline V gene data show CDR1 as MNHEY and CDR2 as SVGAGI. The CDR3 is 14 residues long. V lost 6 bases and J 1 base, leaving 12 bases between the germline ends.

This clone appeared a few times. The chain recombines TRBV6-5 with TRBJ2-7; 7 bases fit TRBD2. Germline V gives CDR1 MNHEY, CDR2 SVGAGI. The CDR3 covers 16 residues. The V gene end was trimmed by 0 bases and the J gene end by 2 bases; junction bases not matched to a gene: 7. CDR3 in amino acids: CASSYSGLSGTYEQYF. The CDR3 DNA sequence: TGTGCCAGCAGTTACTCGGGACTAAGCGGTACCTACGAGCAGTACTTC.

The V and J genes are TRBV19 and TRBJ1-1; the D is unclear. The germline V gene encodes CDR1 LNHDA and CDR2 SQIVND (reference sequence). Trimming cost V 6 bases and J 3 bases, with 8 bases left between them. The CDR3 runs 12 residues. CDR3 sequence: CASRPSDTEAFF. For the CDR3, the DNA is TGTGCCAGTAGGCCGAGTGACACTGAAGCTTTCTTT. The variable domain in full, with the rest retrieved from reference TRBV19 and TRBJ1-1, is DGGITQSPKYLFRKEGQNVTLSCEQNLNHDAMYWYRQDPGQGLRLIYYSQIVNDFQKGDIAEGYSVSREKKESFPLTVTSAQKNPTAFYLCASRPSDTEAFFGQGTRLTVV.

The V and J genes are TRBV7-3 and TRBJ2-1; the match to TRBD2 covers 14 bases. The germline V gene has CDR1 SGHTA and CDR2 FQGTGA. The V gene end was trimmed by 5 bases and the J gene end by 11 bases; junction bases not matched to a gene: 5. The CDR3 consists of 14 residues. CDR3 sequence: CASSPGTSGGKQFF. Written as DNA, the CDR3 is TGTGCCAGCAGCCCCGGGACTAGCGGGGGCAAGCAGTTCTTC.

This chain joins TRBV9 and TRBJ1-1; no firm D call. The CDR3 loop spans 12 amino acids. Germline CDR1 SGDLS, CDR2 YYNGEE. The V gene lost 3 bases and the J gene lost 6 bases, with 9 bases spanning the gap. The CDR3 region is CASSGPSAEAFF. The DNA for the CDR3 is TGTGCCAGCAGCGGACCAAGCGCTGAAGCTTTCTTT.

The chain couples TRBV5-1 to TRBJ2-3; D is uncertain. CDR3 length equals 14 residues. The germline V gene has CDR1 SGHRS and CDR2 YFSETQ. Deletions cut 4 bases from V and 3 bases from J, with 12 bases between. CDR3 in amino acids: CASSLVYGTDTQYF. The CDR3 DNA follows: TGCGCCAGCAGCCTGGTATACGGGACAGATACGCAGTATTTT.

The chain recombines TRBV7-8 with TRBJ2-7, with a weak D call TRBD2 (5 bases). CDR3 length: 14 residues. The V end was cut by 10 bases, the J end by 5 bases, with 21 bases between. Germline CDR1 SGHVS, CDR2 FQNEAQ. The CDR3 reads CATTKEARLDEQYF. The CDR3 coding sequence is TGTGCCACCACTAAGGAGGCGAGGTTGGACGAGCAGTACTTC.

V is TRBV2 and J is TRBJ2-7, with 10 bases that match TRBD1. CDR1 SNHLY and CDR2 FYNNEI come from the germline V gene. This CDR3 has 14 amino acids. V shed 9 bases, J shed 9 bases, and the junction held 14 bases outside the gene matches. The CDR3, as DNA: TGTGCCAGTTATCCCGCCGGGACAGGGGTCGGGCAGTACTTC. It is translated as CASYPAGTGVGQYF.

The chain recombines TRBV6-5 with TRBJ1-1, with D perhaps matching TRBD1 (6 bases). The CDR3 loop spans 15 amino acids. V was shortened by 8 bases and J by 0 bases, with 16 bases between the two germline ends. From germline, CDR1 is MNHEY and CDR2 SVGAGI. Here the CDR3 reads CASGVPGAMNTEAFF. CDR3 nucleotide sequence: TGTGCCAGCGGGGTCCCAGGGGCTATGAACACTGAAGCTTTCTTT.

The chain recombines TRBV12-5 with TRBJ2-7; D is perhaps TRBD1 (6 bases). Germline-derived CDR1 and CDR2 are LGHNT and FRNRAP. V dropped 0 bases and J dropped 2 bases, with 17 bases sitting between them. This CDR3 spans 17 amino acids. The CDR3 protein is CASGLVQGGTIPYEQYF. For the CDR3, the DNA is TGTGCTAGTGGTTTGGTACAAGGTGGGACAATTCCCTACGAGCAGTACTTC.

The CDR3 bases are TGTGCCAGCAGTCTAAAACAGGGGCAGGGCTATGGCTACACCTTC. The encoded protein is CASSLKQGQGYGYTF. This chain links TRBV27 with TRBJ1-2; 7 bases fit TRBD1. This CDR3 has 15 residues. Trimming cost V 5 bases and J 4 bases; bases outside gene matches: 10. CDR1 and CDR2 from the germline V gene are MNHEY and SMNVEV (reference sequence).

With respect to this clone: The same CDR3 also results from other DNA sequences found in this sample. The chain uses TRBV15 and TRBJ2-5, with 7 bases lining up with TRBD1. V trimming: 0 bases; J trimming: 2 bases; junction bases outside the gene matches: 0. This CDR3 region has 14 residues. Germline V gene data show CDR1 as LNHNV and CDR2 as YYDKDF (reference sequence). The CDR3 protein is CATSRDRGQETQYF. The CDR3 nucleotides read TGTGCCACCAGCAGAGACAGGGGGCAAGAGACCCAGTACTTC.

This sequence joins TRBV7-2 and TRBJ1-5, with 9 bases lining up with TRBD1. After removal of 5 bases from V and 2 bases from J, the junction contained 1 base not matched to a gene. Per the germline V gene, CDR1 is SGHTA and CDR2 is FQGNSA. The CDR3 extends over 14 amino acids. CDR3 region: CASSRQGGNQPQHF. The CDR3 nucleotides read TGTGCCAGCAGCAGACAGGGGGGCAATCAGCCCCAGCATTTT.

This clone was recorded once. V gene TRBV15 combines with J gene TRBJ1-3, with 9 bases fitting TRBD1. This CDR3 region has 17 residues. Germline CDR1 LNHNV, CDR2 YYDKDF (reference sequence). V lost 1 base and J lost 1; bases outside the gene matches: 5. CDR3 DNA: TGTGCCACCAGCAGAGTAGCCGGGACAGGGTCTGGAAACACCATATATTTT. This sequence encodes CATSRVAGTGSGNTIYF.

This chain connects TRBV27 to TRBJ1-1; D call uncertain. V was pared by 3 bases and J by 7 bases, with 12 bases between. Germline CDR1 is MNHEY and CDR2 is SMNVEV (reference sequence). This CDR3 has 13 residues. The CDR3 loop is CASSFYLGVEAFF. For the CDR3, the DNA is TGTGCCAGCAGTTTTTATTTGGGCGTTGAAGCTTTCTTT.

The chain has TRBV7-9 and TRBJ2-7, with 10 bases that match TRBD1. Germline trimming cut 5 bases from V and 3 bases from J; bases unmatched to any gene: 7. There are 15 residues in the CDR3. Germline V gene data show CDR1 as SEHNR and CDR2 as FQNEAQ (reference sequence). The CDR3 protein is CASSPGQGDGYEQYF. Written as DNA, the CDR3 is TGTGCCAGCAGCCCAGGACAGGGGGATGGCTACGAGCAGTACTTC.

The chain combines TRBV25-1 with TRBJ2-1; 8 bases match TRBD2. The length of the CDR3 is 16 residues. The trim removed 4 bases at V and 7 bases at J, leaving 12 bases unmatched. Germline CDR1 and CDR2: MGHDK and SYGVNS. The CDR3 DNA reads as TGTGCCAGCAGTGGGTTAGCGGGGCCTACTAGTAATGAGCAGTTCTTC. It specifies CASSGLAGPTSNEQFF. The full variable domain, completed using reference TRBV25-1 and TRBJ2-1, is EADIYQTPRYLVIGTGKKITLECSQTMGHDKMYWYQQDPGMELHLIHYSYGVNSTEKGDLSSESTVSRIRTEHFPLTLESARPSHTSQYLCASSGLAGPTSNEQFFGPGTRLTVL.

The chain combines TRBV16 with TRBJ1-5; D possibly corresponds to TRBD1 (6 bases). CDR1 and CDR2 from the germline V gene are KGHSY and FQNENV. V was pared by 6 bases and J by 4 bases, with 13 bases between. CDR3 length equals 14 residues. The CDR3 DNA reads TGTGCCAGCAGTCCGGGACACTCTAATCAGCCCCAGCATTTT. Its translation: CASSPGHSNQPQHF.

J is TRBJ2-5 and V is TRBV4-2; maybe TRBD2 (6 bases). There are 16 residues in the CDR3. The V and J ends lost 4 bases and 2 bases respectively, with 17 bases between them. Per the germline V gene, CDR1 is LGHNA and CDR2 is YNFKEQ. CDR3 sequence: CASSRNPGLQQETQYF. The CDR3 nucleotides read TGTGCCAGCAGCCGGAACCCGGGACTCCAACAAGAGACCCAGTACTTC.